The clone carrying this T cell receptor beta chain was recorded many times. Via MiXCR, TCRdb re-called the RACE reads, giving one row per CDR3 protein. The repertoire has 30,000 to 40,000 distinct CDR3 sequences, roughly 7.2% of them found once; the top ten carry 1.3%. This specimen comes from a study of human T cells and chemical hapten exposure. Study-level background: Diphenylcyclopropenone, dosed weekly to the scalp, was given to patients throughout the approximately 22-week study. Variation in per-sample TCR yields came mainly from small pooled library volume differences.

Time point here: pre-sensitization, week 0. Indicated treatment: therapeutic diphenylcyclopropenone sensitization with weekly scalp DPC. The starting material, unfractionated whole blood, was used for total RNA extraction. Trimming removed 7 bases from V and 2 bases from J; junction bases left unmatched: 10. Germline V gives CDR1 SNHLY, CDR2 FYNNEI. The CDR3 spans 15 residues. The specimen was whole blood, collected in connection with sensitization to the hapten diphenylcyclopropenone (DPC). This TCR was recovered from a woman between 45 and 65 years old with alopecia areata. Some clones in this sample may be carry-over from other donors' samples. The chain uses TRBV2 and TRBJ1-2, with 7 bases lining up with TRBD1. DNA of the CDR3: TGTGCCAGCAAGACAGGGCGAGGAGGGAACTATGGCTACACCTTC. Translated: CASKTGRGGNYGYTF.